The T cell receptor (beta chain) described here comes from a study of T cells in Graves' hyperthyroidism and ophthalmopathy. Study conclusions and caveats: Most expanded thyroid clonotypes above 0.001 recurred in blood.

Comments on this clonotype: Its antigen is not known.

The investigators amplified TCR beta CDR3 regions from RNA transcripts. The primer set for the first-round RT-PCR of the TCR CDR3 was HTBI. TCRdb itself ran the multiplex PCR reads through MiXCR, one entry per CDR3 protein. The sample lists some 510,000 distinct CDR3 sequences, 35% to 55% occurring once. This CDR3 has 15 residues. Germline CDR1 MGHDK, CDR2 SYGVNS. Trimming stripped 9 bases from V and 6 bases from J, with 24 bases between. The sample was peripheral blood or thyroid tissue (not recorded which). The receptor comes from a woman aged 18-35 years with Graves' hyperthyroidism. The rearrangement uses TRBV25-1 and TRBJ2-7; D assignment may be TRBD1 or TRBD2 (5 bases each). CDR3 DNA sequence: TGTGCCAGTGAGGGACCCCCAGCGAGATGGGGCGAGCAGTACTTC. Its translation: CASEGPPARWGEQYF.